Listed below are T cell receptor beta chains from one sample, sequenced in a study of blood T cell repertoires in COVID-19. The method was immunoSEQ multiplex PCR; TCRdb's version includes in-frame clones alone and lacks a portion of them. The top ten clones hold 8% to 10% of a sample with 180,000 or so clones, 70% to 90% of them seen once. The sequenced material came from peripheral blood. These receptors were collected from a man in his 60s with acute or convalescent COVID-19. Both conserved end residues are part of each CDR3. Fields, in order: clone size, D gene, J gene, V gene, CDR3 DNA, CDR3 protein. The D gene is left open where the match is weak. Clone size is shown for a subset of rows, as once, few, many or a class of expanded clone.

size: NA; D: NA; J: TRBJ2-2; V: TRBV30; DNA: TGTGCCTGGAGTGTACCCCGTGGGGAGCTGTTTTTT; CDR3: CAWSVPRGELFF
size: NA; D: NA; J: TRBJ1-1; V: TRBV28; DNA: TGTGCCAGCAGCACCCAGGGAGGGCCGAAAGCTTTCTTT; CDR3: CASSTQGGPKAFF
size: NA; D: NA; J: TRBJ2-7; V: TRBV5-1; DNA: TGCGCCAGCAGCTTTTCTTCCGGGTACGAGCAGTACTTC; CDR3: CASSFSSGYEQYF
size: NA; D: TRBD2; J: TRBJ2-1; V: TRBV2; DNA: TGTGCCAGCAGTGAAGCCCTGCGGGAGGCGTTCTTC; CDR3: CASSEALREAFF
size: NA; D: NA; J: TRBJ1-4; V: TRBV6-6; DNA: TGTGCCTGTCGGCGGCGGGTTCCTAATGAAAAACTGTTTTTT; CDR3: CACRRRVPNEKLFF
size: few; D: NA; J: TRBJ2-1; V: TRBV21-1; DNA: TGTGCCAGCAGCAAACTTAGTACCCCGGGACTAGCGGGAGTTGAGGGTGACAATGAGCAGTTCTTC; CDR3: CASSKLSTPGLAGVEGDNEQFF
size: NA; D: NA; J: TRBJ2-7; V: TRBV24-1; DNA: TGTGCCACCAGTGACGCTTACAGGGACGAGCAGTACTTC; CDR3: CATSDAYRDEQYF
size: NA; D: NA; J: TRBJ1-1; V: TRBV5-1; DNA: TGCGCCAGCAGCTTGGATTCGGGCACTGAAGCTTTCTTT; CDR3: CASSLDSGTEAFF
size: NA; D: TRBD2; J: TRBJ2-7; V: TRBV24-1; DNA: TGTGCCACCAGTGACCCGAGACTAGCCGGGGCCCACGAGCAGTACTTC; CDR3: CATSDPRLAGAHEQYF
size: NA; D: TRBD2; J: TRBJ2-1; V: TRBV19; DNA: TGTGCCAGTAGTTCCATAGGGACTAGAGGCCTCCATGAGCAGTTCTTC; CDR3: CASSSIGTRGLHEQFF
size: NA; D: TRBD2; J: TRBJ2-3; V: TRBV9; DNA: TGTGCCAGCAGCGTCCTAGCGGCTAGCACAGATACGCAGTATTTT; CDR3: CASSVLAASTDTQYF
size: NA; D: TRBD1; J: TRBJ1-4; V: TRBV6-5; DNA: TGTGCCAGCAGTTATGGACAGGGGAGGGAAAAACTGTTTTTT; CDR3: CASSYGQGREKLFF
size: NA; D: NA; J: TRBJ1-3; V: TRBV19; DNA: TGTGCCAGTAGTCCGCGCGGCCTACTCTCTGGAAACACCATATATTTT; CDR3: CASSPRGLLSGNTIYF
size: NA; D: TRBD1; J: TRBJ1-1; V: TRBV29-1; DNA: TGCAGCGTTGAAGAGGGCATTATACAGGGGCCTGAAGCTTTCTTT; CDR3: CSVEEGIIQGPEAFF
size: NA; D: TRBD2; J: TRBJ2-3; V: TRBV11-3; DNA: TGTGCCAGCAGCAGCGGGAGCCAAGATACGCAGTATTTT; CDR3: CASSSGSQDTQYF
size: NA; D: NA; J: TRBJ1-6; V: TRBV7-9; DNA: TGTGCCAGCAGCCAAGACAGACCGAGCTCCTATAATTCACCCCTCCACTTT; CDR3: CASSQDRPSSYNSPLHF
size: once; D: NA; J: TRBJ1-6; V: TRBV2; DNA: TGTGCCAGCAGACCGGGTCCCTATAATTCACCCCTCCACTTT; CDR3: CASRPGPYNSPLHF
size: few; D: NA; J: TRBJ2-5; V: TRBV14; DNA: TGTGCCAGCAGCCAAGATATTTCGGGGACCCAGTACTTC; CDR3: CASSQDISGTQYF
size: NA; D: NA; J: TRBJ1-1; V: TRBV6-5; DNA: TGTGCCAGCAGTACCCCGCCCGGGACAAACACTGAAGCTTTCTTT; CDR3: CASSTPPGTNTEAFF
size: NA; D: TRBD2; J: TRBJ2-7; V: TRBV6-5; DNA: TGTGCCAGCAGTCGACTAGCGGGAGGGCCCTACGAGCAGTACTTC; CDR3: CASSRLAGGPYEQYF
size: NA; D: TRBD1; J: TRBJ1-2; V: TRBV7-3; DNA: TGTGCCAGCAGCTTAGCCGGGACAGGGAAGGGCTATGGCTACACCTTC; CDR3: CASSLAGTGKGYGYTF
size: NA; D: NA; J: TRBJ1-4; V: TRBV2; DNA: TGTGCCAGCACCTCCGGGACTGCCAATGAAAAACTGTTTTTT; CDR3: CASTSGTANEKLFF
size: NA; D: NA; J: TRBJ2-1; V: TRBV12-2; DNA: TGTGCAAGTCGCTTAGATCCGACTAGCAGCAATGAGCAGTTCTTC; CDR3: CASRLDPTSSNEQFF
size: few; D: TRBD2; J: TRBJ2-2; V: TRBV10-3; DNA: TGTGCCATCATGGGGCTAGCGGACACCGGGGAGCTGTTTTTT; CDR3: CAIMGLADTGELFF
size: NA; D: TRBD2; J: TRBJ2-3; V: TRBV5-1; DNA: TGCGCCAGCAGCTCCGGCGGGAGGGCTACAGATACGCAGTATTTT; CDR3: CASSSGGRATDTQYF
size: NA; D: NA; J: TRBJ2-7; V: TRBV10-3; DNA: TGTGCCATCAGTGAGGGCAGGGGCTACGAGCAGTACTTC; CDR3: CAISEGRGYEQYF
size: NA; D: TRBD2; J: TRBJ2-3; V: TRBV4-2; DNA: TGTGCCAGCAGCCAATTTACGGGACTAGCGGGAGGCATAAGCACAGATACGCAGTATTTT; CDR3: CASSQFTGLAGGISTDTQYF
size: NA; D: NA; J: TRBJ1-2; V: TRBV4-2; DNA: TGTGCCAGCAGCCAAATAGGGGCGGACTATGGCTACACCTTC; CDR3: CASSQIGADYGYTF
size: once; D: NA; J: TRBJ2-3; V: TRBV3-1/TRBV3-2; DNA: TGTGCCAGCAGCCAAACCGGGGAAGATACGCAGTATTTT; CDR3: CASSQTGEDTQYF
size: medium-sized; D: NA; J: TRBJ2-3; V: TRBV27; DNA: TGTGCCAGCAGTCTCCTTGGCGGTTACACAGATACGCAGTATTTT; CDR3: CASSLLGGYTDTQYF
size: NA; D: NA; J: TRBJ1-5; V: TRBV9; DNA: TGTGCCAGCAGCCCAACAGGGTTTTCTAATCAGCCCCAGCATTTT; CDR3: CASSPTGFSNQPQHF
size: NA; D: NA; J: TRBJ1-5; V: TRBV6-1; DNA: TGTGCCAGCAGTGAAGGTCAGGGTTATAGCAATCAGCCCCAGCATTTT; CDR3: CASSEGQGYSNQPQHF
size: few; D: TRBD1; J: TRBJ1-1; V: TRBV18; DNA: TGTGCCAGCTCAAGGGACAGGAGACTCAGTGAAGCTTTCTTT; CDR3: CASSRDRRLSEAFF
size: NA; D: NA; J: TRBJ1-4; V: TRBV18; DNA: TGTGCCAGCTCACAAGGACAGAACGAAAAACTGTTTTTT; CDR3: CASSQGQNEKLFF
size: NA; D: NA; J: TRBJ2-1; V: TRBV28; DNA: TGTGCCAGCAGCCCTCAGGGTCGGGAGCAGTTCTTC; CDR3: CASSPQGREQFF
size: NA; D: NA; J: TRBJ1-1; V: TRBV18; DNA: TGTGCCAGCTCACTAGGACAGCTGCCGAACACTGAAGCTTTCTTT; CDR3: CASSLGQLPNTEAFF
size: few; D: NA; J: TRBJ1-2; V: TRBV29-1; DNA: TGCAGCGTTTCTCAGGGAGGAATTGTTAATGGCTACACCTTC; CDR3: CSVSQGGIVNGYTF
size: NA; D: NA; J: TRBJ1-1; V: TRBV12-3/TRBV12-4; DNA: TGTGCCAGCAGTTTAATCCTGTCCACTGAAGCTTTCTTT; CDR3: CASSLILSTEAFF
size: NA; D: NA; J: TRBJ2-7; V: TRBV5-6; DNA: TGTGCCAGCACCCTGTGGTCGCCCCGGGGTTACGAGCAGTACTTC; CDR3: CASTLWSPRGYEQYF
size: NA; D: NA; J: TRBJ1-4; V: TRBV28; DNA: TGTGCCAGCAGAGAGGGGGTCACTGAAAAACTGTTTTTT; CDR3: CASREGVTEKLFF
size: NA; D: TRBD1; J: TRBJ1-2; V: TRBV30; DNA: TGTGCCTGGAGCTTGACAGGGGGCCGAGGCTACACCTTC; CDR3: CAWSLTGGRGYTF
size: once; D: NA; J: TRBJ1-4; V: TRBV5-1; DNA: TGCGCCAGCAGCTTGGTGCCCCAAGGAGGACTGTTTTTT; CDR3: CASSLVPQGGLFF
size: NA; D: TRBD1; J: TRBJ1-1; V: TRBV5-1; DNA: TGCGCCAGCAGCTTTTCCCCGGGACAGGGTACCACTGAAGCTTTCTTT; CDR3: CASSFSPGQGTTEAFF
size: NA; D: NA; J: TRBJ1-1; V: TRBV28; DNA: TGTGCCAGCAGTAGACCGGGGAACACTGAAGCTTTCTTT; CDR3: CASSRPGNTEAFF
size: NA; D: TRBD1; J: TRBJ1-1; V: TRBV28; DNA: TGTGCCAGCAACACACTCCGGGACAGGGGGCGTAGGAGTGGGGACACTGAAGCTTTCTTT; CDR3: CASNTLRDRGRRSGDTEAFF
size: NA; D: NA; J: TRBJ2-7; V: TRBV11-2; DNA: TGTGCCAGCAGATCTCCAAGAGGGTCCTACGAGCAGTACTTC; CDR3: CASRSPRGSYEQYF
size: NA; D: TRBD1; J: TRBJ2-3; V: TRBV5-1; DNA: TGCGCCAGCAGCAAGGGACAGAGCTCTAGCACAGATACGCAGTATTTT; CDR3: CASSKGQSSSTDTQYF
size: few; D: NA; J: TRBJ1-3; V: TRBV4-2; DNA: TGTGCCAGCAGCCAAGATCTAACAGATGGAAACACCATATATTTT; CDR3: CASSQDLTDGNTIYF
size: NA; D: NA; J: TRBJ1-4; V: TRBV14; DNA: TGTGCCAGCAGCCAAGGGACAGCAGATAATGAAAAACTGTTTTTT; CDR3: CASSQGTADNEKLFF
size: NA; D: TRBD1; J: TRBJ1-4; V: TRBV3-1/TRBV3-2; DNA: TGTGCCAGCAGCCACCGGGACAGGGTGAATGAAAAACTGTTTTTT; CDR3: CASSHRDRVNEKLFF